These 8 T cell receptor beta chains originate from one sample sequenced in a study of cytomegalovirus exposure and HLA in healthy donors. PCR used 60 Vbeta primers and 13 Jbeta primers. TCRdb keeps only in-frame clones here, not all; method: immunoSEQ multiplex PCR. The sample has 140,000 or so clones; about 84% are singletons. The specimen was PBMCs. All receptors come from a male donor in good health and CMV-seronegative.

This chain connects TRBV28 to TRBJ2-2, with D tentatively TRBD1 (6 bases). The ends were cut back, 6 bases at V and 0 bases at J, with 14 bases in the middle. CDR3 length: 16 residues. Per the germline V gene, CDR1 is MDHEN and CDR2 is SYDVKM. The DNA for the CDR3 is TGTGCCAGCAGCCACCTCGGGACACCGAACACCGGGGAGCTGTTTTTT. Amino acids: CASSHLGTPNTGELFF.

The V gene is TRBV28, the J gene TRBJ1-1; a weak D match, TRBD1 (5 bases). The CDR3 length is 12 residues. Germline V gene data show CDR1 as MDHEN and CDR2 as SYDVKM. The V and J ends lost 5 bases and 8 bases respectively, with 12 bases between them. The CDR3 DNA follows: TGTGCCAGCAGTCCTTCAGGGATGGAAGCTTTCTTT. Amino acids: CASSPSGMEAFF. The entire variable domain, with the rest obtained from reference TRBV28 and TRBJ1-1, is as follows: DVKVTQSSRYLVKRTGEKVFLECVQDMDHENMFWYRQDPGLGLRLIYFSYDVKMKEKGDIPEGYSVSREKKERFSLILESASTNQTSMYLCASSPSGMEAFFGQGTRLTVV.

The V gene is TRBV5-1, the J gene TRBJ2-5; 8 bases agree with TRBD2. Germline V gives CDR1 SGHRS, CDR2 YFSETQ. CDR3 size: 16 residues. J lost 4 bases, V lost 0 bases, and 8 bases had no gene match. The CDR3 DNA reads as TGCGCCAGCAGCTTGGAGGGCGCGGGGGGCGGAGAGACCCAGTACTTC. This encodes CASSLEGAGGGETQYF.

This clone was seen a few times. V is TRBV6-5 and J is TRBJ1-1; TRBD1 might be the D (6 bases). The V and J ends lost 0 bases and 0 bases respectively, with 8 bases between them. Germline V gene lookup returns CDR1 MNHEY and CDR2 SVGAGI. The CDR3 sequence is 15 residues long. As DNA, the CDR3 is TGTGCCAGCAGTTACTCGACAGGCTTGAACACTGAAGCTTTCTTT. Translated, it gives CASSYSTGLNTEAFF.

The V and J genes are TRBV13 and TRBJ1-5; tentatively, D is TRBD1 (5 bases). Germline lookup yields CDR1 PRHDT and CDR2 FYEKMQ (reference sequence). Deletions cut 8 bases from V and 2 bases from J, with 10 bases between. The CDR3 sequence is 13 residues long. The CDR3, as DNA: TGTGCCAGCGGCAGGGTCGGCAATCAGCCCCAGCATTTT. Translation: CASGRVGNQPQHF.

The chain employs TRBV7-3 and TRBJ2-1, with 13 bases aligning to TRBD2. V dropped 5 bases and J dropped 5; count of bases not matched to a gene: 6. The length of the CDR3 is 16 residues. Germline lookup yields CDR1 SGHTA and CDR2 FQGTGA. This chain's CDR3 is CASSPTLAGGHNEQFF. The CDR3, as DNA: TGTGCCAGCAGCCCGACACTAGCGGGGGGGCACAATGAGCAGTTCTTC.

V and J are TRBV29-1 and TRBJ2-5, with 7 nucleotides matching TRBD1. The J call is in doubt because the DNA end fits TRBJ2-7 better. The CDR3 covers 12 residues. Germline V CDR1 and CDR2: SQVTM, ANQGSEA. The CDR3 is CSGRTGLDEQYF. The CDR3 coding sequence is TGCAGCGGGAGGACAGGCCTCGACGAGCAGTACTTC.

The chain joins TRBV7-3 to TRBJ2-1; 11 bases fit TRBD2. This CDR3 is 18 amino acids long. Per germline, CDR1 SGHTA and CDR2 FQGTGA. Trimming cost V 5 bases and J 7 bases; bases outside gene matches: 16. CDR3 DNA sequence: TGTGCCAGCAGCCCCGTCGCTACATTAGCGGGAGGGCCTAATGAGCAGTTCTTC. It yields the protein CASSPVATLAGGPNEQFF.